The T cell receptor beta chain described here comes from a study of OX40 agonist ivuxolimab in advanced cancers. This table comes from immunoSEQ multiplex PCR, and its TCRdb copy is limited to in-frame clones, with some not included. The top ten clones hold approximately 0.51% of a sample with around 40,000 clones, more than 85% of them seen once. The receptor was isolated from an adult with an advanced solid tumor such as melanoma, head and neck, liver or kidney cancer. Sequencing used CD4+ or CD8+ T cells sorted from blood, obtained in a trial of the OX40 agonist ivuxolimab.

This CDR3 reads CASSPATLTGGVGGAFF. For the CDR3, the DNA is TGTGCCAGCAGCCCAGCAACCTTGACAGGGGGTGTCGGGGGAGCTTTCTTT. The V gene is TRBV11-1, the J gene TRBJ1-1, with 9 bases lining up with TRBD1. The trim removed 5 bases at V and 10 bases at J, leaving 20 bases unmatched. CDR1 SGHAT and CDR2 FQDESV come from the germline V gene (reference sequence). This CDR3 is 17 amino acids long.